This T cell receptor (beta chain) was identified during a study of blood T cell repertoires in COVID-19. Looking at the study overall: Material from acute and convalescent COVID-19 was sourced from the United States, Italy and Spain. Sample material is recorded as cDNA or gDNA derived from T cells, B-cell-depleted T cells, or PBMCs.

Source study methods: Reference gene primer amplification gave nucleated cell count estimates. Sequenced by immunoSEQ multiplex PCR; TCRdb stores in-frame clones only, minus some. D and trimming come from the DNA, and the V and J calls and clone size come from that table. The sample records some 270,000 clones, roughly 86% being singletons. The table lists this clone with a count of one. Sequencing used peripheral blood. The clonotype comes from a man aged 40-55 years with active or convalescent COVID-19.

DNA of the CDR3: TGTGCCAGCAGTGAACGGGGGACAGGACGGTCCCAGCATTTT. Translated, it gives CASSERGTGRSQHF. The V gene is TRBV25-1, the J gene TRBJ1-5; 8 bases line up with TRBD1. The CDR3 is 14 residues long. J gave up 11 bases and V 2 bases, and 8 bases lay outside the gene matches. Germline V gene data show CDR1 as MGHDK and CDR2 as SYGVNS.